These 27 T cell receptor beta chains share one sample of origin, sequenced in a study of blood T cell repertoires in COVID-19. Sequencing was performed with immunoSEQ multiplex PCR; in TCRdb, only in-frame clones are kept and a portion is missing. Found here are about 240,000 clones, around 86% of them singletons; the top ten hold 9.5% to 15%. The sample comprised peripheral blood. All receptors come from a woman between 55 and 75 years old with active or convalescent COVID-19.

The V and J genes are TRBV27 and TRBJ2-5; 10 bases fit TRBD2. This CDR3 is built from 17 residues. Germline V CDR1 and CDR2: MNHEY, SMNVEV (reference sequence). V was clipped by 8 bases and J by 3 bases; unmatched bases: 15. The CDR3 region has the DNA TGTGCCAGCCCCAGACTAGCGGGCGGGGGCTTCAAAGAGACCCAGTACTTC. It translates to CASPRLAGGGFKETQYF.

This clone has only a few counts. The chain joins TRBV19 to TRBJ2-7; 9 nucleotides line up with TRBD1. CDR1 and CDR2 (germline): LNHDA, SQIVND (reference sequence). V shed 5 bases, J shed 4 bases, and the junction held 6 bases outside the gene matches. The CDR3 covers 14 residues. As DNA, the CDR3 is TGTGCCAGTAGTCAGGGACAGGGCCCTTACGAGCAGTACTTC. Translated, it gives CASSQGQGPYEQYF.

V is TRBV6-5 and J is TRBJ2-7; tentatively, D is TRBD2 (6 bases). Germline loops: CDR1 MNHEY, CDR2 SVGAGI. Between the trimmed V and J ends, which lost 6 bases and 4 bases, there was a span of 16 bases. CDR3 length: 14 amino acids. The CDR3 sequence: CASRHSSGVYEQYF. In DNA, the CDR3 is TGTGCCAGCAGACACTCATCGGGGGTTTACGAGCAGTACTTC.

V usage is TRBV7-9 and J usage is TRBJ1-2; 9 bases are shared with TRBD1. J was trimmed by 3 bases and V by 5 bases; bases with no gene match: 4. CDR1 is SEHNR and CDR2 is FQNEAQ in the germline V gene (reference sequence). CDR3 length: 14 amino acids. The CDR3 loop reads CASSPTGGDYGYTF. In nucleotides, the CDR3 is TGTGCCAGCAGCCCTACAGGGGGCGACTATGGCTACACCTTC. Complete variable domain (other parts from reference TRBV7-9 and TRBJ1-2): DTGVSQNPRHKITKRGQNVTFRCDPISEHNRLYWYRQTLGQGPEFLTYFQNEAQLEKSRLLSDRFSAERPKGSFSTLEIQRTEQGDSAMYLCASSPTGGDYGYTFGSGTRLTVV.

This clone has a handful of counts. The chain recombines TRBV25-1 with TRBJ1-4; D gene ambiguous. Per the germline V gene, CDR1 is MGHDK and CDR2 is SYGVNS. V shed 4 bases and J shed 8 bases, with 14 bases lying between them. The CDR3 is made up of 14 amino acids. The CDR3 nucleotides are TGTGCCAGCAGTGTAAACATAGGCGGGGAAAAACTGTTTTTT. Protein: CASSVNIGGEKLFF.

This clone rates as medium-sized. The rearrangement links TRBV12-3 or TRBV12-4 to TRBJ2-7, with 7 bases lining up with TRBD2. The junction had 3 bases not matched to a gene; V was cut back by 0 bases and J by 7 bases. CDR3 length: 13 residues. The DNA of the CDR3 is TGTGCCAGCAGTTTAGCGGGGGGGTTGGAGCAGTACTTC. Encoded protein: CASSLAGGLEQYF.

V usage is TRBV11-2 and J usage is TRBJ2-5; D call uncertain. The germline V gene has CDR1 SGHAT and CDR2 FQNNGV. V dropped 1 base and J dropped 3 bases, with 6 bases sitting between them. The CDR3 sequence is 13 residues long. CDR3 amino acids: CASSLGGKETQYF. In DNA form, the CDR3 reads TGTGCCAGCAGCTTAGGTGGCAAAGAGACCCAGTACTTC.

The chain combines TRBV3-1 (or the pseudogene TRBV3-2) with TRBJ2-5; D remains ambiguous. CDR1 and CDR2 from the germline V gene are LGHDT and YNNKEL (reference sequence). Deletions cut 4 bases from V and 11 bases from J, with 14 bases between. The CDR3 has 12 residues. The CDR3 spells CASSRQNRHQYF. The CDR3 nucleotides are TGTGCCAGCAGCCGACAAAACCGGCATCAGTACTTC.

This clone has a count of ten or more. This sequence joins TRBV7-9 and TRBJ1-6; D may be TRBD1 (6 bases). Trimming shortened V by 6 bases and J by 2 bases, and 8 bases separated the two germline ends. Germline V CDR1 and CDR2: SEHNR, FQNEAQ (reference sequence). The CDR3 totals 14 residues. The CDR3 protein is CASSRTAYNSPLHF. For the CDR3, the DNA is TGTGCCAGCAGTCGGACAGCCTATAATTCACCCCTCCACTTT.

This clone is a singleton in its sample. The chain combines TRBV5-1 with TRBJ2-1; 11 positions match TRBD2. The CDR3 is made up of 14 amino acids. Germline CDR1 is SGHRS and CDR2 is YFSETQ. V trimming: 0 bases; J trimming: 9 bases; junction bases outside the gene matches: 2. The CDR3 DNA reads as TGCGCCAGCAGCTTGGGAACTAGCGGGGGTGAGCAGTTCTTC. Protein product: CASSLGTSGGEQFF.

The chain uses TRBV12-3 or TRBV12-4 and TRBJ1-3, with D possibly TRBD1 on 5 matching bases. The CDR3 sequence is 13 residues long. Trimming took off 8 bases at V and 2 bases at J, with 10 bases between the two ends. CDR3 nucleotide sequence: TGTGCCAGCGGGGCAACCACTGGAAACACCATATATTTT. It yields the protein CASGATTGNTIYF.

The chain has TRBV6-6 and TRBJ1-2; no reliable D call. CDR1 is MNHNY, CDR2 SVGAGI, per germline (reference sequence). The CDR3 extends over 12 amino acids. V was clipped by 8 bases and J by 5 bases, with 12 bases between them. The CDR3 spells CASSNKEYGYTF. CDR3 in DNA: TGTGCCAGCTCCAACAAGGAGTATGGCTACACCTTC.

This rearrangement joins TRBV5-6 to TRBJ2-7, with D perhaps matching TRBD2 (5 bases). V lost 5 bases, J lost 3 bases, and 15 bases lay in between. CDR1 is SGHDT and CDR2 is YYEEEE in the germline V gene. The CDR3 runs to 14 residues. Here the CDR3 reads CASRRRAGGYEQYF. The CDR3 DNA sequence: TGTGCCAGCAGGCGACGGGCAGGAGGCTACGAGCAGTACTTC.

J is TRBJ1-6 and V is TRBV7-9; TRBD1 agrees at 7 bases. From germline, CDR1 is SEHNR and CDR2 FQNEAQ (reference sequence). There are 14 residues in the CDR3. Losses at the gene ends were 5 bases for V and 14 bases for J; bases not matched to a gene: 12. The CDR3 protein is CASSPQTGSEALHF. The CDR3 DNA reads as TGTGCCAGCAGCCCACAGACAGGGTCGGAGGCCCTCCACTTT.

The V and J genes are TRBV30 and TRBJ2-7; unclear D gene. The CDR3 runs 10 residues. V was shortened by 0 bases and J by 7 bases, with 4 bases between the two germline ends. CDR1 and CDR2 (germline): GTSNPN, SVGIG (reference sequence). In DNA, the CDR3 is TGTGCCTGGAGTGTCTCGGAGCAGTACTTC. Translating it yields CAWSVSEQYF.

The chain combines TRBV6-5 with TRBJ2-7; 12 nucleotides agree with TRBD2. CDR1 MNHEY and CDR2 SVGAGI come from the germline V gene. There are 15 residues in the CDR3. The junction had 5 bases not matched to a gene; V was cut back by 4 bases and J by 4 bases. CDR3 residues: CASSSSTSGGYEQYF. CDR3 nucleotide sequence: TGTGCCAGCAGTTCCTCGACTAGCGGGGGATACGAGCAGTACTTC.

This clone was picked up one time. This chain connects TRBV27 to TRBJ1-2; 7 bases are a match to TRBD1. V gave up 4 bases and J gave up 8 bases; unmatched junction bases: 10. The CDR3 length is 14 residues. Germline CDR1 and CDR2: MNHEY and SMNVEV (reference sequence). CDR3 residues: CASSSNTGVGGYTF. The CDR3 nucleotides read TGTGCCAGCAGTTCCAATACAGGGGTGGGCGGCTACACCTTC.

This clone was picked up a small number of times. The rearrangement links TRBV6-5 to TRBJ2-2, with 12 bases fitting TRBD2. J lost 5 bases, V lost 2 bases, and 3 bases had no gene match. Germline CDR1 is MNHEY and CDR2 is SVGAGI. The length of the CDR3 is 16 residues. As DNA, the CDR3 is TGTGCCAGCAGTTACCTAGCGGGGGGGCCTACCGGGGAGCTGTTTTTT. Protein: CASSYLAGGPTGELFF.

In DNA form, the CDR3 reads TGCGCCAGCAGCCAAGATCGTTGGGTGGGAGGCTACTACAATGAGCAGTTCTTC. This codes for CASSQDRWVGGYYNEQFF. This rearrangement joins TRBV4-3 to TRBJ2-1, with TRBD2 as a possible D gene (6 bases). V gave up 0 bases and J gave up 3 bases, with 18 bases separating them. This CDR3 spans 18 amino acids. CDR1 and CDR2 (germline): LGHNA, YSLEER.

The chain is built from TRBV24-1 and TRBJ1-2; maybe TRBD1 (6 bases). Germline V gives CDR1 KGHDR, CDR2 SFDVKD. The CDR3 covers 13 residues. Trimming removed 6 bases from V and 1 base from J, with 8 bases in between. CDR3 nucleotide sequence: TGTGCCACCAGTAAGGGGGTTAACTATGGCTACACCTTC. The encoded protein is CATSKGVNYGYTF.

This sequence joins TRBV29-1 and TRBJ2-7; 12 bases align to TRBD2. Germline V gene data show CDR1 as SQVTM and CDR2 as ANQGSEA. The CDR3 is 15 amino acids. The ends lost 4 bases at V and 6 bases at J; junction bases unmatched: 10. The CDR3 coding sequence is TGCAGCGTTGGCGGGCTAGCGGGGGGGCCGGGCGAGCAGTACTTC. It yields the protein CSVGGLAGGPGEQYF.

This chain uses TRBV19 with TRBJ2-7; possible D gene TRBD1, 6 bases. Trimming removed 9 bases at V and 2 bases at J, with 14 bases between. The germline CDR1 and CDR2 sequences are LNHDA and SQIVND (reference sequence). The CDR3 is made up of 13 amino acids. The CDR3 bases are TGTGCCAGCCAGGAGACAGGCCCCTACGAGCAGTACTTC. It specifies CASQETGPYEQYF.

This clone was detected once. The V gene is TRBV6-5, the J gene TRBJ2-2; maybe TRBD1 (5 bases). The CDR3 runs 16 residues. The germline V and J ends were trimmed by 0 bases and 4 bases, with 12 bases remaining between them. Per the germline V gene, CDR1 is MNHEY and CDR2 is SVGAGI. Written as DNA, the CDR3 is TGTGCCAGCAGTTACTCAGGCAGGGTCGCCACCGGGGAGCTGTTTTTT. This translates into CASSYSGRVATGELFF.

The CDR3 coding sequence is TGTGCCAGCAGTGGCTGGTCCCCGCATGGGAGCTCCTACAATGAGCAGTTCTTC. This translates into CASSGWSPHGSSYNEQFF. This chain uses TRBV2 with TRBJ2-1; TRBD2 might be the D (5 bases). Germline CDR1 SNHLY, CDR2 FYNNEI. V was pared by 4 bases and J by 0 bases, with 19 bases between. This CDR3 has 18 residues.

The chain is built from TRBV9 and TRBJ2-3; D is possibly TRBD2 (5 bases). Trimming stripped 0 bases from V and 6 bases from J, with 11 bases between. Germline CDR1 is SGDLS and CDR2 is YYNGEE. The CDR3 loop spans 14 amino acids. The CDR3 coding sequence is TGTGCCAGCAGCGTAGGTGGGAGTTCGGATACGCAGTATTTT. It codes for CASSVGGSSDTQYF.

This chain links TRBV15 with TRBJ1-3; TRBD1 agrees at 7 bases. V shed 6 bases and J 0 bases; nucleotides not matched to a gene: 8. The germline CDR1 and CDR2 sequences are LNHNV and YYDKDF (reference sequence). The CDR3 runs to 16 residues. The CDR3 here is CATSATGPRSGNTIYF. The CDR3 DNA follows: TGTGCCACCAGTGCGACAGGGCCTCGCTCTGGAAACACCATATATTTT.

The rearrangement uses TRBV5-1 and TRBJ1-5; 9 nucleotides match TRBD1. The germline gives CDR1 SGHRS, CDR2 YFSETQ. Trimming at V came to 5 bases and at J to 5 bases, leaving 5 bases not matched to a gene. CDR3 length: 14 amino acids. The CDR3, as DNA: TGCGCCAGCAGTCCAACAGGGGGCTATCAGCCCCAGCATTTT. This codes for CASSPTGGYQPQHF. Combining the CDR3 with reference TRBV5-1 and TRBJ1-5 gives the whole variable domain KAGVTQTPRYLIKTRGQQVTLSCSPISGHRSVSWYQQTPGQGLQFLFEYFSETQRNKGNFPGRFSGRQFSNSRSEMNVSTLELGDSALYLCASSPTGGYQPQHFGDGTRLSIL.